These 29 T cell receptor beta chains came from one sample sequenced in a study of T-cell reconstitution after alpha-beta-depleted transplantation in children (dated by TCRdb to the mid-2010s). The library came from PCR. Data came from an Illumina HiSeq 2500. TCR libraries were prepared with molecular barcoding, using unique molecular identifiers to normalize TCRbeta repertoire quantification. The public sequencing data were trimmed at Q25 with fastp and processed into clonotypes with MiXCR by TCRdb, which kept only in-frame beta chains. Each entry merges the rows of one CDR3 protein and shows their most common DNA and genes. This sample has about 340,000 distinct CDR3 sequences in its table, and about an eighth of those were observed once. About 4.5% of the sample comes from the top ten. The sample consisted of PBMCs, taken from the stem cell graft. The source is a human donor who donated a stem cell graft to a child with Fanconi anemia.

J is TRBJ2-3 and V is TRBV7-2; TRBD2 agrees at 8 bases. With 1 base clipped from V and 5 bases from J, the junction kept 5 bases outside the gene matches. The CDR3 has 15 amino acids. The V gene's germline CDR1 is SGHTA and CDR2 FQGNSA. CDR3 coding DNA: TGTGCCAGCAGCTTAGACGGGGGGGCAGAAGATACGCAGTATTTT. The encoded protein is CASSLDGGAEDTQYF.

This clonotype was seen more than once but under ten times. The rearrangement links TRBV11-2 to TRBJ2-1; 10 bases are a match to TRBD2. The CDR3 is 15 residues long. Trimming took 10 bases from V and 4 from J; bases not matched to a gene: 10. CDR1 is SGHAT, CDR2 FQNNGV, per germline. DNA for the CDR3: TGTGCCACCGGGAGCGAACTAGCGGGATACAATGAGCAGTTCTTC. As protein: CATGSELAGYNEQFF.

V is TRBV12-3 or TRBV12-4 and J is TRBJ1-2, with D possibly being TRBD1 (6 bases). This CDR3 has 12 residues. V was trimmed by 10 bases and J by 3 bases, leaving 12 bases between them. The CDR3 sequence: CAIQTGHYGYTF. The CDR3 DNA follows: TGTGCCATCCAAACAGGGCACTATGGCTACACCTTC.

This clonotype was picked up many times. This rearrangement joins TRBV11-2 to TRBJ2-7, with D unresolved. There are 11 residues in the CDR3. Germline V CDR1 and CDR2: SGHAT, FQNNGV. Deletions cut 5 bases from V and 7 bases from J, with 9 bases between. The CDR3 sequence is CASSGQLEQYF. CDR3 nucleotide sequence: TGTGCCAGCAGCGGGCAGCTGGAGCAGTACTTC. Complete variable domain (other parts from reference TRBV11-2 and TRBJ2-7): EAGVAQSPRYKIIEKRQSVAFWCNPISGHATLYWYQQILGQGPKLLIQFQNNGVVDDSQLPKDRFSAERLKGVDSTLKIQPAKLEDSAVYLCASSGQLEQYFGPGTRLTVT.

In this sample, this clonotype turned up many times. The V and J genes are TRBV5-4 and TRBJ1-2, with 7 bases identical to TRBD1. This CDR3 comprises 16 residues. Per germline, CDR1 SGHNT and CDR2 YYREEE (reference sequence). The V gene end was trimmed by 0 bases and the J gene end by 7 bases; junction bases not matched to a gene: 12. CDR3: CASSLAPRGAHRGYTF. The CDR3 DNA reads TGTGCCAGCAGCTTGGCCCCCAGGGGGGCTCATCGTGGCTACACCTTC. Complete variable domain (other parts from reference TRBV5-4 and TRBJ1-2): ETGVTQSPTHLIKTRGQQVTLRCSSQSGHNTVSWYQQALGQGPQFIFQYYREEENGRGNFPPRFSGLQFPNYSSELNVNALELDDSALYLCASSLAPRGAHRGYTFGSGTRLTVV.

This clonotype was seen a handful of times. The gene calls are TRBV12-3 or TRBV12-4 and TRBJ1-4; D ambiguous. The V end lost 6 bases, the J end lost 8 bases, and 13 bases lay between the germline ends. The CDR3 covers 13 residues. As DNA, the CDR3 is TGTGCCAGCAGCCCGTCCCAGGCCGAAAAACTGTTTTTT. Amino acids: CASSPSQAEKLFF.

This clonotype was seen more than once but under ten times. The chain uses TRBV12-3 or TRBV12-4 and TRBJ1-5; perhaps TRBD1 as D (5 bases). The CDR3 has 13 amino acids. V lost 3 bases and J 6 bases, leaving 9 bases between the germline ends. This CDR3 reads CASSLRGPQPQHF. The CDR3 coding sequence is TGTGCCAGCAGTTTGCGGGGACCTCAGCCCCAGCATTTT.

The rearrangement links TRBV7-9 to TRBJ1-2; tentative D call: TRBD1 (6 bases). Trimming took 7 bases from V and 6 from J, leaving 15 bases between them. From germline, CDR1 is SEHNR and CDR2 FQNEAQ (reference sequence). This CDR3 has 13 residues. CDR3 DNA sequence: TGTGCCAGCAAGAAAGGGGGGCTGAATGGCTACACCTTC. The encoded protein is CASKKGGLNGYTF.

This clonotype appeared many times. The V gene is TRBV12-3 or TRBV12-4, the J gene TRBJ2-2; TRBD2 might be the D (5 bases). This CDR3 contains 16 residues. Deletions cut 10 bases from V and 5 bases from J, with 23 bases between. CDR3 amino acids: CATPTSGSSGTGELFF. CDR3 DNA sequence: TGTGCCACACCCACTTCGGGGTCATCGGGTACCGGGGAGCTGTTTTTT.

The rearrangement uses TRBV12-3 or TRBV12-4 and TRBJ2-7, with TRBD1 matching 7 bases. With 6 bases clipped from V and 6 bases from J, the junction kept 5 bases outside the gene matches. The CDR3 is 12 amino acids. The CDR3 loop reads CASSVGQTEQYV. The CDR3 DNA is TGTGCCAGCAGCGTGGGACAGACCGAGCAGTACGTC.

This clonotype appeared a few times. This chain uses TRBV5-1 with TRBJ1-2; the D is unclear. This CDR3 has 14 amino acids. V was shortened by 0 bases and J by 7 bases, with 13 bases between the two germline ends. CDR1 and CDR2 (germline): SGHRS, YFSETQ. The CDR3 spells CASSLDEGLAGYTF. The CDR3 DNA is TGCGCCAGCAGCTTGGACGAGGGCTTGGCTGGCTACACCTTC.

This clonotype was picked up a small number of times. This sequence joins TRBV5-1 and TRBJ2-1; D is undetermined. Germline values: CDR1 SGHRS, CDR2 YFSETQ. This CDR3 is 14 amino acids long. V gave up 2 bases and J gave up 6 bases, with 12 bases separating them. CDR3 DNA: TGCGCCAGCAGCTTCGGTGCCACGCCCAATGAGCAGTTCTTC. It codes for CASSFGATPNEQFF.

The CDR3 here is CASSPGLAVIYDTQYF. In DNA, the CDR3 is TGTGCCAGCAGTCCAGGACTAGCGGTGATTTACGATACGCAGTATTTT. The rearrangement links TRBV12-3 or TRBV12-4 to TRBJ2-3, with 10 bases aligning to TRBD2. CDR3 length: 16 amino acids. After removal of 5 bases from V and 6 bases from J, the junction contained 11 bases not matched to a gene.

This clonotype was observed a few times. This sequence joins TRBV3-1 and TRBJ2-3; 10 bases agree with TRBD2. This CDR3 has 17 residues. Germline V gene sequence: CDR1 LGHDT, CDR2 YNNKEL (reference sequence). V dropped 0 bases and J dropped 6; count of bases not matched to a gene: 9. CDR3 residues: CASSQEVLAGAADTQYF. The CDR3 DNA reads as TGTGCCAGCAGCCAAGAGGTCCTAGCGGGGGCTGCTGATACGCAGTATTTT.

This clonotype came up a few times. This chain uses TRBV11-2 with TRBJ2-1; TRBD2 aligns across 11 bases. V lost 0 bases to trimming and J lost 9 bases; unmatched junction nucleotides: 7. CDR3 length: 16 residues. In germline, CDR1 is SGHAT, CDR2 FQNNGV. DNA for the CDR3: TGTGCCAGCAGCTTAGATCGTCTAGCGGGGGGCCGTGAGCAGTTCTTC. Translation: CASSLDRLAGGREQFF.

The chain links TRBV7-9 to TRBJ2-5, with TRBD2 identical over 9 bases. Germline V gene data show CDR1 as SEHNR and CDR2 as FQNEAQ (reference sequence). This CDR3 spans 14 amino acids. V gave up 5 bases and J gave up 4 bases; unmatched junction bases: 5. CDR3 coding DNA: TGTGCCAGCAGCGTGCAGACTAGCGGAGAGACCCAGTACTTC. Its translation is CASSVQTSGETQYF.

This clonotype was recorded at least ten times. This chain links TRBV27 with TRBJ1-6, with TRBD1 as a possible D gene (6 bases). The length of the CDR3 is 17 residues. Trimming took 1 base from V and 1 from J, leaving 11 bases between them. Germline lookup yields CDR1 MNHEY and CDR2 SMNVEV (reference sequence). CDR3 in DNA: TGTGCCAGCAGTTTATATTACAGGGAATCCTATAATTCACCCCTCCACTTT. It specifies CASSLYYRESYNSPLHF.

CDR3 loop: CASSYSGHTRETQYF. The CDR3 nucleotides read TGTGCCAGCAGTTACTCGGGGCATACGCGGGAGACCCAGTACTTC. The chain recombines TRBV6-5 with TRBJ2-5; maybe TRBD1 (5 bases). CDR3 length: 15 amino acids. V gave up 0 bases and J gave up 5 bases, with 13 bases separating them. CDR1 and CDR2 from the germline V gene are MNHEY and SVGAGI.

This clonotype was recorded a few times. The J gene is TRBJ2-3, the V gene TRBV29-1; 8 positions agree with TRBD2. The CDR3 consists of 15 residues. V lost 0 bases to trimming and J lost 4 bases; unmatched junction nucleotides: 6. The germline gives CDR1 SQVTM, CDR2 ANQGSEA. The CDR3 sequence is CSVEDRIAGSDTQYF. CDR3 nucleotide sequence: TGCAGCGTTGAAGATCGGATAGCGGGGTCAGATACGCAGTATTTT.

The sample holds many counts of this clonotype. The CDR3 DNA is TGTGCCAGCAGTGAAGTGGTTGGGGGTGAAGCTTTCTTT. Translated: CASSEVVGGEAFF. The chain uses TRBV2 and TRBJ1-1; tentatively, D is TRBD1 (5 bases). The CDR3 contains 13 residues. Germline-derived CDR1 and CDR2 are SNHLY and FYNNEI. V dropped 1 base and J dropped 7 bases, with 10 bases sitting between them.

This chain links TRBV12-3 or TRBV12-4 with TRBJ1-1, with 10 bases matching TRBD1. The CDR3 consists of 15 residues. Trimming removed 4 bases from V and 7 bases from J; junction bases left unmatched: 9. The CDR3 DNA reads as TGTGCCAGCAGTTCCATGACAGGGGGCGTTGGTGAAGCTTTCTTT. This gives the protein CASSSMTGGVGEAFF.

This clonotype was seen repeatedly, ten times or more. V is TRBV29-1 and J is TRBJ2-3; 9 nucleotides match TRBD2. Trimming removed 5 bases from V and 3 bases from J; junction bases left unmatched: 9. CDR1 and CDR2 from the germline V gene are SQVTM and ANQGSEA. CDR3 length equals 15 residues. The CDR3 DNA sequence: TGCAGCGTTATCTCTGCGGGGGGGGCAACAGATACGCAGTATTTT. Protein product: CSVISAGGATDTQYF.

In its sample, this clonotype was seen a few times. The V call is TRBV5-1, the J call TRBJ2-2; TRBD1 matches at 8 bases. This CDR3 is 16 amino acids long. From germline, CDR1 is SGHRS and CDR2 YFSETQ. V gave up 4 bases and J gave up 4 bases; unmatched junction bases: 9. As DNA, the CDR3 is TGCGCCAGCAGCCTAGGACAGGGCTCGTTCACCGGGGAGCTGTTTTTT. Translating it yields CASSLGQGSFTGELFF.

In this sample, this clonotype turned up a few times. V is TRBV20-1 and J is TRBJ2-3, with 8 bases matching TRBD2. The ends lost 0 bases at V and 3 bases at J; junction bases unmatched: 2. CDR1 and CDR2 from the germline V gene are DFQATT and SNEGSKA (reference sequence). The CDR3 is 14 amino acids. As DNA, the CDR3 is TGCAGTGCTAGAGATAGCGGGGCGACAGATACGCAGTATTTT. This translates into CSARDSGATDTQYF.

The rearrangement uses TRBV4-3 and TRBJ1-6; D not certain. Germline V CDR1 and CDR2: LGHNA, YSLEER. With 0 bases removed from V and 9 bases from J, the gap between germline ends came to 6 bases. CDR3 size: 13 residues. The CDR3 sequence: CASSQDQISPLHF. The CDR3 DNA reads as TGCGCCAGCAGCCAAGATCAAATTTCACCCCTCCACTTT.

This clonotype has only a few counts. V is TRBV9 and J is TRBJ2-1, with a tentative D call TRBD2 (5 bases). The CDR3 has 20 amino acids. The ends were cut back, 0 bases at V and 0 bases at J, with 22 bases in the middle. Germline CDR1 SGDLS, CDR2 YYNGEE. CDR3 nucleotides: TGTGCCAGCAGCGTAGGAACGGGGTCCTACTCACAGAGCTCCTACAATGAGCAGTTCTTC. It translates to CASSVGTGSYSQSSYNEQFF.

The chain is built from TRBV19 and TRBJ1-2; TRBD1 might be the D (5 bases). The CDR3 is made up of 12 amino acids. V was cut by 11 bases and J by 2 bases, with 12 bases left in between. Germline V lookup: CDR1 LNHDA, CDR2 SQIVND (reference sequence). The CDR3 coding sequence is TGTGCCGGATACAGGCCGAACTATGGCTACACCTTC. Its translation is CAGYRPNYGYTF. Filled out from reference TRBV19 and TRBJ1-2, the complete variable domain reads DGGITQSPKYLFRKEGQNVTLSCEQNLNHDAMYWYRQDPGQGLRLIYYSQIVNDFQKGDIAEGYSVSREKKESFPLTVTSAQKNPTAFYLCAGYRPNYGYTFGSGTRLTVV.

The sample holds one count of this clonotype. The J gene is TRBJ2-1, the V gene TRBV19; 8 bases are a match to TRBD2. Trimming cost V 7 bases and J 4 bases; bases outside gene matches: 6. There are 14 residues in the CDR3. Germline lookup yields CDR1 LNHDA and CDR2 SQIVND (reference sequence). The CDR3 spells CASTRGGLYNEQFF. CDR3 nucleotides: TGTGCCAGTACTCGGGGGGGCCTTTACAATGAGCAGTTCTTC. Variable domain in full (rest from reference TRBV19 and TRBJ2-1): DGGITQSPKYLFRKEGQNVTLSCEQNLNHDAMYWYRQDPGQGLRLIYYSQIVNDFQKGDIAEGYSVSREKKESFPLTVTSAQKNPTAFYLCASTRGGLYNEQFFGPGTRLTVL.

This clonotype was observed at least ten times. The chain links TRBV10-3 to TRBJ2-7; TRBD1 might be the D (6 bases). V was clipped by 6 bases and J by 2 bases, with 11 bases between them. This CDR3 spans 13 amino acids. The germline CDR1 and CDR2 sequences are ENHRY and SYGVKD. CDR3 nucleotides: TGTGCCATCAGGGACAGTGGGACCTACGAGCAGTACGTC. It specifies CAIRDSGTYEQYV.